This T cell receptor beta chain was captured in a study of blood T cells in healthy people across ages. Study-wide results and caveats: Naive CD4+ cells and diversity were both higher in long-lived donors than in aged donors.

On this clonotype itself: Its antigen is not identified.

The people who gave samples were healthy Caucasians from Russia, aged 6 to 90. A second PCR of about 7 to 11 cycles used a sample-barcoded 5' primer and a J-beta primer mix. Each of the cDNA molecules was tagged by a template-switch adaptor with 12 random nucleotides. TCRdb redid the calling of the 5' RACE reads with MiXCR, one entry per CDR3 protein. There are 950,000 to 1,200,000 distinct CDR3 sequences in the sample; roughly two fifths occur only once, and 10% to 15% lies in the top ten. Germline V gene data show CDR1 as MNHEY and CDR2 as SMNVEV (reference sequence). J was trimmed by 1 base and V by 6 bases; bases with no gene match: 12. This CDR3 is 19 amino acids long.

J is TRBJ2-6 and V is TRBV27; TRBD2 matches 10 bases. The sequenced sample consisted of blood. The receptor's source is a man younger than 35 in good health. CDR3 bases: TGTGCCAGCAGCTCAGGACTAGCGGTTCTAAAATCTGGGGCCAACGTCCTGACTTTC. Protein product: CASSSGLAVLKSGANVLTF.